This T cell receptor beta chain was identified in a study of cytomegalovirus exposure and HLA in healthy donors. Study-wide results and limits: Sequencing artifact likely explains a cluster of highly shared sequence variants. TCR beta V segments were, for the most part, productive about 87% or about 30% of the time in an earlier analysis. Most observed TCR sequences were rare, whereas some public TCRs were detected in many donors.

This clone showed up just once. The antigen remains unidentified. The PCR used 60 Vbeta and 13 Jbeta primers. Profiling relied on immunoSEQ multiplex PCR, and the TCRdb table lists in-frame clones only, not all of them. The sample lists 160,000 or so clones, around 84% occurring once. The sample was PBMCs. The receptor comes from a man between 18 and 29 years old in good health and CMV-seronegative.

The CDR3 sequence: CASSLSPPSGGEQFF. The CDR3, as DNA: TGTGCCAGCAGCTTAAGTCCTCCTAGCGGCGGTGAGCAGTTCTTC. This rearrangement joins TRBV7-3 to TRBJ2-1; 7 bases are a match to TRBD2. CDR1 is SGHTA, CDR2 FQGTGA, per germline. Unmatched junction bases numbered 9, after V lost 1 base and J lost 9 bases. The CDR3 contains 15 residues.